The 32 T cell receptor beta chains reported below all come from one sample, sequenced in a study of beta chain features in type 1 diabetes. Study-wide findings and caveats: Among patients with Type 1 diabetes, TCRB CDR3s were moderately but significantly shorter in every one of the four CD4+ subsets.

No cognate antigen is known for these TCRs. Expressed TCRB transcripts were sequenced, since all the RNA that had been isolated was reverse transcribed. Profiled with immunoSEQ multiplex PCR; TCRdb holds only in-frame clones, not every one. The table shows some 240,000 clones, with 16% occurring only once. The sequenced material came from naive CD4+ T cells from blood. The receptors derive from a man younger than 40 with type 1 diabetes.

This clone was seen only a few times. V and J are TRBV5-1 and TRBJ2-1; D is undetermined. Trimming stripped 1 base from V and 0 bases from J, with 11 bases between. This CDR3 has 16 residues. Germline V lookup: CDR1 SGHRS, CDR2 YFSETQ. For the CDR3, the DNA is TGCGCCAGCAGCTTGCGATCAGGAAGCTCCTACAATGAGCAGTTCTTC. Translation gives CASSLRSGSSYNEQFF.

This clone was counted a few times. The rearrangement joins TRBV10-3 to TRBJ2-3; D is undetermined. V lost 0 bases and J 7 bases, leaving 11 bases between the germline ends. In germline, CDR1 is ENHRY, CDR2 SYGVKD. The CDR3 runs to 14 residues. CDR3 sequence (DNA): TGTGCCATCAGTGAGTCGACGGCCGGAAATACGCAGTATTTT. Protein: CAISESTAGNTQYF.

V is TRBV2 and J is TRBJ2-5, with D possibly matching TRBD1 (6 bases). Deletions cut 3 bases from V and 5 bases from J, with 10 bases between. Germline V gene data show CDR1 as SNHLY and CDR2 as FYNNEI. There are 13 residues in the CDR3. CDR3 residues: CASSEDSLETQYF. CDR3 in DNA: TGTGCCAGCAGTGAGGACAGTTTGGAGACCCAGTACTTC.

This clone was counted at least ten times. This chain connects TRBV29-1 to TRBJ2-5, with D unresolved. Germline CDR1 reads SQVTM; CDR2 reads ANQGSEA. CDR3 size: 12 residues. Trimming left V 3 bases short and J 0 bases short, with 5 bases between. The CDR3 spells CSVDGNQETQYF. Written as DNA, the CDR3 is TGCAGCGTTGACGGAAACCAAGAGACCCAGTACTTC.

V is TRBV6-5 and J is TRBJ2-7, with a tentative D call TRBD1 (6 bases). Germline V CDR1 and CDR2: MNHEY, SVGAGI. This CDR3 has 13 amino acids. The V and J ends lost 2 bases and 2 bases respectively, with 7 bases between them. The CDR3 sequence: CASSYRDTYEQYF. The CDR3 nucleotides read TGTGCCAGCAGTTACCGGGACACCTACGAGCAGTACTTC.

The rearrangement joins TRBV4-1 to TRBJ1-1; possible D gene TRBD1, 6 bases. The V gene lost 2 bases and the J gene lost 11 bases, with 12 bases spanning the gap. CDR1 MGHRA and CDR2 YSYEKL come from the germline V gene. This CDR3 is 12 amino acids long. The CDR3 here is CASSQPQGRAFF. The CDR3 DNA is TGCGCCAGCAGCCAACCACAGGGACGGGCTTTCTTT.

The chain combines TRBV27 with TRBJ1-5; 7 bases fit TRBD1. This CDR3 contains 15 residues. V lost 4 bases and J lost 5; bases outside the gene matches: 8. From germline, CDR1 is MNHEY and CDR2 SMNVEV (reference sequence). The chain's CDR3 is CASSWNRGGDQPQHF. In DNA form, the CDR3 reads TGTGCCAGCAGTTGGAACAGGGGAGGAGATCAGCCCCAGCATTTT.

This chain connects TRBV6-5 to TRBJ2-7, with D tentatively TRBD2 (6 bases). The CDR3 has 14 residues. V gave up 6 bases and J gave up 0 bases, with 12 bases separating them. In germline, CDR1 is MNHEY, CDR2 SVGAGI. DNA for the CDR3: TGTGCCAGCAGCCGGGACTTGAGCTCCTACGAGCAGTACTTC. Translated: CASSRDLSSYEQYF.

V is TRBV11-2 and J is TRBJ2-1, with 9 bases identical to TRBD2. V shed 6 bases, J shed 6 bases, and the junction held 6 bases outside the gene matches. Germline V CDR1 and CDR2: SGHAT, FQNNGV. CDR3 length equals 14 residues. The CDR3 loop is CASRKREDGNEQFF. The CDR3 region has the DNA TGTGCCAGCAGAAAGCGGGAGGATGGCAATGAGCAGTTCTTC.

V is TRBV7-2 and J is TRBJ2-1; 8 nucleotides align to TRBD1. J lost 4 bases, V lost 5 bases, and 7 bases had no gene match. Germline values: CDR1 SGHTA, CDR2 FQGNSA. This CDR3 has 15 residues. CDR3 nucleotide sequence: TGTGCCAGCAGCAAACAACAGGGGGGATACAATGAGCAGTTCTTC. Protein sequence: CASSKQQGGYNEQFF.

V gene TRBV7-9 combines with J gene TRBJ2-3; the D is unclear. This CDR3 is 13 amino acids long. Germline V gives CDR1 SEHNR, CDR2 FQNEAQ (reference sequence). The V and J ends lost 3 bases and 4 bases respectively, with 8 bases between them. The CDR3 nucleotides are TGTGCCAGCAGCTTTAACGGTGCAGATACGCAGTATTTT. Translated, it gives CASSFNGADTQYF.

This clone was recorded a few times. This sequence joins TRBV7-9 and TRBJ2-7; possible D gene TRBD1, 7 bases. The CDR3 length is 14 residues. Looked up from germline, CDR1 is SEHNR and CDR2 is FQNEAQ (reference sequence). The V end was cut by 10 bases, the J end by 0 bases, with 16 bases between. The CDR3: CATKLRGDSYEQYF. In nucleotides, the CDR3 is TGTGCCACCAAGCTCAGGGGGGACTCCTACGAGCAGTACTTC.

The chain is built from TRBV6-5 and TRBJ1-3; a weak D match, TRBD1 (5 bases). V dropped 0 bases and J dropped 4 bases, with 13 bases sitting between them. The germline V gene encodes CDR1 MNHEY and CDR2 SVGAGI. The CDR3 sequence is 16 residues long. The CDR3 region is CASSYSRGLRGNTIYF. CDR3 coding DNA: TGTGCCAGCAGTTACTCGAGGGGACTGAGGGGAAACACCATATATTTT.

The gene calls are TRBV7-3 and TRBJ2-2; 7 bases line up with TRBD1. V lost 4 bases, J lost 1 base, and 3 bases stayed unmatched. The CDR3 loop spans 15 amino acids. The V gene's germline CDR1 is SGHTA and CDR2 FQGTGA. The CDR3 DNA is TGTGCCAGCAGCTCTCCAGGGGGGAACACCGGGGAGCTGTTTTTT. Amino acid sequence: CASSSPGGNTGELFF.

This chain connects TRBV5-4 to TRBJ1-5; TRBD1 might be the D (5 bases). Trimming left V 0 bases short and J 1 base short, with 8 bases between. Germline assignment: CDR1 SGHNT and CDR2 YYREEE (reference sequence). This CDR3 spans 15 amino acids. The DNA for the CDR3 is TGTGCCAGCAGCTTGGAACAGGAAAGCAATCAGCCCCAGCATTTT. Encoded protein: CASSLEQESNQPQHF. Combining the CDR3 with reference TRBV5-4 and TRBJ1-5 gives the whole variable domain ETGVTQSPTHLIKTRGQQVTLRCSSQSGHNTVSWYQQALGQGPQFIFQYYREEENGRGNFPPRFSGLQFPNYSSELNVNALELDDSALYLCASSLEQESNQPQHFGDGTRLSIL.

This clone turned up a few times. The rearrangement links TRBV7-3 to TRBJ2-1, with 9 bases that match TRBD1. Germline V gene lookup returns CDR1 SGHTA and CDR2 FQGTGA. The junction had 9 bases not matched to a gene; V was cut back by 4 bases and J by 5 bases. This CDR3 contains 16 residues. The CDR3 region has the DNA TGTGCCAGCAGCTCCCGGACAGGGGAAAGAAACAATGAGCAGTTCTTC. Its protein is CASSSRTGERNNEQFF.

This clone was counted a few times. The rearrangement uses TRBV20-1 and TRBJ2-1; D is unclear. Germline V gene data show CDR1 as DFQATT and CDR2 as SNEGSKA (reference sequence). With 6 bases removed from V and 4 bases from J, the gap between germline ends came to 7 bases. CDR3 length equals 11 residues. This CDR3 is CSAQGYNEQFF. DNA for the CDR3: TGCAGTGCCCAAGGATACAATGAGCAGTTCTTC.

This clone has a handful of counts. The chain joins TRBV7-2 to TRBJ2-1, with 7 bases lining up with TRBD2. The V segment lost 6 bases and the J segment 10 bases; nucleotides outside the gene matches: 6. The CDR3 totals 12 residues. Germline V lookup: CDR1 SGHTA, CDR2 FQGNSA. The CDR3 sequence: CASSKSGEEQFF. The CDR3 coding sequence is TGTGCCAGCAGTAAAAGCGGGGAGGAGCAGTTCTTC.

The rearrangement uses TRBV5-1 and TRBJ2-5; 9 bases are a match to TRBD2. Per the germline V gene, CDR1 is SGHRS and CDR2 is YFSETQ. Losses at the gene ends were 7 bases for V and 4 bases for J; bases not matched to a gene: 8. This CDR3 contains 14 residues. The CDR3 is CASESSGSTETQYF. CDR3 DNA sequence: TGCGCCAGCGAGAGTAGCGGGAGTACAGAGACCCAGTACTTC.

This chain links TRBV10-3 with TRBJ1-1, with TRBD1 identical over 7 bases. Germline trimming cut 7 bases from V and 6 bases from J; bases unmatched to any gene: 5. Germline CDR1 and CDR2: ENHRY and SYGVKD. This CDR3 comprises 12 residues. In DNA form, the CDR3 reads TGTGCCATCACCTTAACAGGGGCTGAAGCTTTCTTT. Its translation is CAITLTGAEAFF.

This clone was seen a few times. V usage is TRBV29-1 and J usage is TRBJ2-1; D not resolved. Germline loops: CDR1 SQVTM, CDR2 ANQGSEA. The CDR3 spans 15 residues. V shed 5 bases and J shed 0 bases, with 14 bases lying between them. The CDR3 DNA sequence: TGCAGCGTTCCAAGGGCTAGAAACTCCTACAATGAGCAGTTCTTC. This translates into CSVPRARNSYNEQFF.

The chain links TRBV25-1 to TRBJ2-6; 8 positions agree with TRBD1. V trimming: 2 bases; J trimming: 2 bases; junction bases outside the gene matches: 8. The CDR3 has 18 residues. The germline gives CDR1 MGHDK, CDR2 SYGVNS. The CDR3 DNA is TGTGCCAGCAGTGAACACCGGACAGGGTTCCCTGGGGCCAACGTCCTGACTTTC. Translated: CASSEHRTGFPGANVLTF.

The chain is built from TRBV9 and TRBJ2-7, with 10 bases matching TRBD2. The CDR3 is made up of 16 amino acids. Germline V gives CDR1 SGDLS, CDR2 YYNGEE. V was clipped by 0 bases and J by 0 bases; unmatched bases: 3. The CDR3 bases are TGTGCCAGCAGCGTAGGCCCTAGCGGGAGCTCCTACGAGCAGTACTTC. It translates to CASSVGPSGSSYEQYF.

The chain carries TRBV18 and TRBJ1-5; D is possibly TRBD1 (5 bases). This CDR3 spans 13 amino acids. V shed 5 bases and J shed 3 bases, with 8 bases lying between them. Germline V gene data show CDR1 as KGHSH and CDR2 as LQKENI. This CDR3 reads CASSSGANQPQHF. The DNA of the CDR3 is TGTGCCAGCTCATCCGGGGCCAATCAGCCCCAGCATTTT.

The V and J genes are TRBV7-9 and TRBJ2-7, with D uncertain. V shed 0 bases and J shed 2 bases, with 11 bases lying between them. This CDR3 comprises 15 residues. Per the germline V gene, CDR1 is SEHNR and CDR2 is FQNEAQ (reference sequence). The CDR3 region has the DNA TGTGCCAGCAGCTTAGCTTGGACGGCCGCCTACGAGCAGTACTTC. This translates into CASSLAWTAAYEQYF.

This clone came up a few times. The V and J genes are TRBV10-3 and TRBJ2-7; TRBD1 matches at 10 bases. The CDR3 has 14 residues. The V segment lost 10 bases and the J segment 3 bases; nucleotides outside the gene matches: 9. Germline V gene lookup returns CDR1 ENHRY and CDR2 SYGVKD. CDR3 amino acids: CATLPGTGDYEQYF. CDR3 coding DNA: TGTGCCACCCTTCCCGGGACAGGGGACTACGAGCAGTACTTC.

In its sample, this clone was seen a few times. V gene TRBV27 combines with J gene TRBJ2-2; TRBD1 matches 8 bases. The CDR3 is made up of 16 amino acids. Germline-derived CDR1 and CDR2 are MNHEY and SMNVEV (reference sequence). The ends lost 5 bases at V and 4 bases at J; junction bases unmatched: 9. CDR3 nucleotide sequence: TGTGCCAGCAGTACACCCGGGACAGGAGCCACCGGGGAGCTGTTTTTT. This sequence encodes CASSTPGTGATGELFF.

The V and J genes are TRBV5-4 and TRBJ1-2, with unresolved D. The V gene's germline CDR1 is SGHNT and CDR2 YYREEE (reference sequence). Trimming shortened V by 5 bases and J by 2 bases, and 7 bases separated the two germline ends. CDR3 length equals 12 residues. This chain's CDR3 is CASSDQNYGYTF. DNA for the CDR3: TGTGCCAGCAGTGACCAAAACTATGGCTACACCTTC.

The chain's CDR3 is CASSLGGGDEQFF. CDR3 sequence (DNA): TGTGCCAGCAGCTTAGGCGGCGGGGATGAGCAGTTCTTC. This chain joins TRBV7-7 and TRBJ2-1; D may be TRBD2 (6 bases). V lost 1 base, J lost 8 bases, and 9 bases lay in between. Germline CDR1 and CDR2: SSHAT and FNYEAQ (reference sequence). The length of the CDR3 is 13 residues.

In this sample, this clone turned up a few times. The chain carries TRBV29-1 and TRBJ2-3, with TRBD2 matching over 8 bases. J lost 4 bases, V lost 6 bases, and 9 bases had no gene match. CDR3 length: 14 residues. Per the germline V gene, CDR1 is SQVTM and CDR2 is ANQGSEA. The CDR3 bases are TGCAGCGTCGCACTTCAGCGGGAGCCAGATACGCAGTATTTT. Protein sequence: CSVALQREPDTQYF.

The chain joins TRBV7-9 to TRBJ2-3; 15 positions match TRBD2. The CDR3 length is 17 residues. From germline, CDR1 is SEHNR and CDR2 FQNEAQ (reference sequence). The V and J ends lost 8 bases and 0 bases, in that order; junction bases with no gene match: 6. CDR3 residues: CASGGLAGGPSTDTQYF. The CDR3 coding sequence is TGTGCCAGCGGCGGACTAGCGGGAGGGCCTAGCACAGATACGCAGTATTTT.

The chain combines TRBV29-1 with TRBJ2-6; no clear D. The CDR3 is made up of 15 amino acids. Germline V CDR1 and CDR2: SQVTM, ANQGSEA. V was cut by 4 bases and J by 0 bases, with 10 bases left in between. CDR3 loop: CSVGKPYSGANVLTF. The CDR3 DNA reads as TGCAGCGTTGGCAAGCCTTACTCTGGGGCCAACGTCCTGACTTTC. The variable domain in full, with the rest retrieved from reference TRBV29-1 and TRBJ2-6, is SAVISQKPSRDICQRGTSLTIQCQVDSQVTMMFWYRQQPGQSLTLIATANQGSEATYESGFVIDKFPISRPNLTFSTLTVSNMSPEDSSIYLCSVGKPYSGANVLTFGAGSRLTVL.